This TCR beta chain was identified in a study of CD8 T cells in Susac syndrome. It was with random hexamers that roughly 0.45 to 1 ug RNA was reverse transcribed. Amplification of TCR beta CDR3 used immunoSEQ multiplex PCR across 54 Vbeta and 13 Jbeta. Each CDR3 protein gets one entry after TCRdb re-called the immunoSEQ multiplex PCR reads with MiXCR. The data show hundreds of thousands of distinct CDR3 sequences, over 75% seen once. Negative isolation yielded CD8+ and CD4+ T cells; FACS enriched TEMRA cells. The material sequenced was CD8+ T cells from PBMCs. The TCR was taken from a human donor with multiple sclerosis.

CDR3 sequence reads: CASSLLNGPGDTQYF. The CDR3 bases are TGTGCCAGCAGTTTATTGAACGGGCCAGGTGATACGCAGTATTTT. The chain carries TRBV28 and TRBJ2-3; no reliable D call. Trimming left V 1 base short and J 6 bases short, with 14 bases between. The CDR3 covers 15 residues. CDR1 and CDR2 (germline): MDHEN, SYDVKM.